The 26 T cell receptor beta chains reported below all come from one sample, sequenced in a study of T cell changes during pregnancy in multiple sclerosis. This table comes from immunoSEQ multiplex PCR, and its TCRdb copy is limited to in-frame clones, with some not included. Of about 80,000 clones listed, just over 90% were seen once; the top ten hold about 3%. Source: peripheral blood, taken before pregnancy. These receptors all stem from a female donor with multiple sclerosis, enrolled in a pregnancy study.

V and J are TRBV11-3 and TRBJ2-3; D possibly corresponds to TRBD1 (6 bases). V was cut by 5 bases and J by 0 bases, with 15 bases left in between. The CDR3 totals 16 residues. CDR1 SGHNT and CDR2 YENEEA come from the germline V gene. CDR3 nucleotides: TGTGCCAGCAGCCCGGGCCTCGACAGGAGCACAGATACGCAGTATTTT. Residues: CASSPGLDRSTDTQYF. The full variable domain, with the rest looked up from reference TRBV11-3 and TRBJ2-3, is EAGVVQSPRYKIIEKKQPVAFWCNPISGHNTLYWYLQNLGQGPELLIRYENEEAVDDSQLPKDRFSAERLKGVDSTLKIQPAELGDSAVYLCASSPGLDRSTDTQYFGPGTRLTVL.

The chain is built from TRBV6-5 and TRBJ2-1, with D possibly being TRBD2 (6 bases). The V end was cut by 6 bases, the J end by 0 bases, with 9 bases between. CDR1 is MNHEY, CDR2 SVGAGI, per germline. The length of the CDR3 is 14 residues. CDR3 DNA sequence: TGTGCCAGCAGCGCTAGCGTCTCCTACAATGAGCAGTTCTTC. Protein sequence: CASSASVSYNEQFF.

The chain couples TRBV7-6 to TRBJ2-5; TRBD2 aligns across 12 bases. The germline V gene has CDR1 SGHVS and CDR2 FNYEAQ. With 5 bases clipped from V and 3 bases from J, the junction kept 16 bases outside the gene matches. The CDR3 is 19 residues long. As DNA, the CDR3 is TGTGCCAGCAGCCATACCCCCCGGACTAGCGGGACATTGAAAGAGACCCAGTACTTC. Protein product: CASSHTPRTSGTLKETQYF.

V usage is TRBV6-5 and J usage is TRBJ2-7; TRBD1 agrees at 8 bases. The ends lost 0 bases at V and 2 bases at J; junction bases unmatched: 3. In germline, CDR1 is MNHEY, CDR2 SVGAGI. CDR3 length: 15 residues. The CDR3 region has the DNA TGTGCCAGCAGTTACTCGGGACAGGTCCCCTACGAGCAGTACTTC. Its translation is CASSYSGQVPYEQYF.

The rearrangement links TRBV27 to TRBJ2-1, with D hard to call. The CDR3 covers 11 residues. The germline gives CDR1 MNHEY, CDR2 SMNVEV (reference sequence). V lost 4 bases and J 6 bases, leaving 4 bases between the germline ends. The CDR3 DNA is TGTGCCAGCAGTTACGGCAATGAGCAGTTCTTC. Protein: CASSYGNEQFF.

The gene calls are TRBV7-9 and TRBJ2-7; 8 nucleotides line up with TRBD2. The CDR3 contains 12 residues. Germline lookup yields CDR1 SEHNR and CDR2 FQNEAQ (reference sequence). V lost 5 bases and J lost 5; bases outside the gene matches: 2. The CDR3 DNA is TGTGCCAGCAGCCGGGAGGGCCACGAGCAGTACTTC. This translates into CASSREGHEQYF.

This chain joins TRBV6-1 and TRBJ1-5, with D unresolved. The CDR3 loop spans 13 amino acids. V was shortened by 8 bases and J by 0 bases, with 8 bases between the two germline ends. The V gene's germline CDR1 is MNHNS and CDR2 SASEGT. In DNA form, the CDR3 reads TGTGCCAGCGAGGTATCTAGCAATCAGCCCCAGCATTTT. Translating gives CASEVSSNQPQHF.

The CDR3: CASSLPGLAGQETQYF. Written as DNA, the CDR3 is TGTGCCAGCAGCTTGCCGGGACTAGCGGGACAAGAGACCCAGTACTTC. The chain combines TRBV5-4 with TRBJ2-5, with 13 positions matching TRBD2. The V gene end was trimmed by 1 base and the J gene end by 2 bases; junction bases not matched to a gene: 2. The CDR3 covers 16 residues. Germline CDR1 is SGHNT and CDR2 is YYREEE (reference sequence).

Here the CDR3 reads CASGGQGANQPQHF. The CDR3 DNA follows: TGTGCCAGCGGCGGACAGGGGGCCAATCAGCCCCAGCATTTT. The chain recombines TRBV2 with TRBJ1-5; 11 bases align to TRBD1. This CDR3 spans 14 amino acids. Germline CDR1 is SNHLY and CDR2 is FYNNEI. Losses at the gene ends were 8 bases for V and 3 bases for J; bases not matched to a gene: 3.

The rearrangement uses TRBV14 and TRBJ2-7; D is undetermined. The CDR3 length is 12 residues. In germline, CDR1 is SGHDN, CDR2 FVKESK. With 5 bases removed from V and 0 bases from J, the gap between germline ends came to 5 bases. The CDR3 loop is CASSVASYEQYF. In DNA form, the CDR3 reads TGTGCCAGCAGCGTAGCCTCCTACGAGCAGTACTTC.

The V and J genes are TRBV11-3 and TRBJ2-2; weak D call: TRBD1 (6 bases). V was shortened by 1 base and J by 4 bases, with 13 bases between the two germline ends. The CDR3 is 16 amino acids. CDR1 SGHNT and CDR2 YENEEA come from the germline V gene. The CDR3 DNA is TGTGCCAGCAGCTTAGGGACAGACCCGAGCACCGGGGAGCTGTTTTTT. Amino acid sequence: CASSLGTDPSTGELFF.

This clone was observed once. The chain links TRBV11-3 to TRBJ2-5, with a possible D match to TRBD2 (6 bases). The germline gives CDR1 SGHNT, CDR2 YENEEA. Trimming left V 4 bases short and J 3 bases short, with 12 bases between. This CDR3 region has 14 residues. The CDR3 DNA reads TGTGCCAGCAGCTCAGGAACGGGGGAAGAGACCCAGTACTTC. It specifies CASSSGTGEETQYF. The complete variable domain, with remaining parts taken from reference TRBV11-3 and TRBJ2-5, reads EAGVVQSPRYKIIEKKQPVAFWCNPISGHNTLYWYLQNLGQGPELLIRYENEEAVDDSQLPKDRFSAERLKGVDSTLKIQPAELGDSAVYLCASSSGTGEETQYFGPGTRLLVL.

The CDR3 here is CASSLPYRGTGELFF. The CDR3 DNA is TGTGCCAGCAGCCTTCCTTACAGGGGAACCGGGGAGCTGTTTTTT. This chain joins TRBV7-6 and TRBJ2-2, with TRBD1 identical over 7 bases. Germline values: CDR1 SGHVS, CDR2 FNYEAQ. This CDR3 has 15 amino acids. The J segment lost 5 bases and the V segment lost 5 bases, leaving 8 bases of the junction unmatched.

V gene TRBV30 combines with J gene TRBJ1-2, with 9 positions matching TRBD1. Germline V gene data show CDR1 as GTSNPN and CDR2 as SVGIG (reference sequence). The CDR3 runs 13 residues. Germline trimming cut 3 bases from V and 7 bases from J; bases unmatched to any gene: 6. This CDR3 reads CAWRATGGTGYTF. In DNA form, the CDR3 reads TGTGCCTGGAGGGCTACAGGGGGCACTGGCTACACCTTC.

The chain uses TRBV6-5 and TRBJ2-7; TRBD2 matches 13 bases. Germline CDR1 reads MNHEY; CDR2 reads SVGAGI. The CDR3 contains 15 residues. V shed 8 bases, J shed 6 bases, and the junction held 10 bases outside the gene matches. For the CDR3, the DNA is TGTGCCAGCCTTTCCCCGGGACTAGCGGGATTCGAGCAGTACTTC. It specifies CASLSPGLAGFEQYF.

V and J are TRBV9 and TRBJ2-7, with 8 bases identical to TRBD1. This CDR3 has 16 amino acids. V shed 3 bases, J shed 2 bases, and the junction held 10 bases outside the gene matches. Germline V lookup: CDR1 SGDLS, CDR2 YYNGEE. This CDR3 reads CASSGRGQATTYEQYF. DNA of the CDR3: TGTGCCAGCAGCGGCCGGGGACAGGCTACAACCTACGAGCAGTACTTC.

J is TRBJ1-2 and V is TRBV13; TRBD1 matches 8 bases. Germline V CDR1 and CDR2: PRHDT, FYEKMQ (reference sequence). Unmatched junction bases numbered 10, after V lost 1 base and J lost 6 bases. The CDR3 length is 16 residues. The CDR3 loop is CASSLDMAGGFDGYTF. The CDR3 nucleotides read TGTGCCAGCAGCTTAGATATGGCAGGGGGCTTCGATGGCTACACCTTC.

The chain employs TRBV25-1 and TRBJ2-1; D is possibly TRBD1 (6 bases). CDR3 length: 13 residues. Per the germline V gene, CDR1 is MGHDK and CDR2 is SYGVNS. Trimming took 6 bases from V and 4 from J, leaving 10 bases between them. The CDR3 DNA sequence: TGTGCCAGCAGCCTGACAGGTTACAATGAGCAGTTCTTC. Its protein is CASSLTGYNEQFF.

The chain combines TRBV18 with TRBJ2-2; no reliable D call. Germline-derived CDR1 and CDR2 are KGHSH and LQKENI. Trimming shortened V by 1 base and J by 1 base, and 10 bases separated the two germline ends. The CDR3 has 16 residues. As DNA, the CDR3 is TGTGCCAGCTCACCACTCCCTGGGCAGAACACCGGGGAGCTGTTTTTT. It specifies CASSPLPGQNTGELFF.

This chain joins TRBV28 and TRBJ2-7; the match to TRBD2 covers 9 bases. The germline V gene encodes CDR1 MDHEN and CDR2 SYDVKM. CDR3 length: 18 amino acids. The junction had 15 bases not matched to a gene; V was cut back by 6 bases and J by 0 bases. The CDR3 reads CASSPYSGSDTISYEQYF. CDR3 DNA sequence: TGTGCCAGCAGCCCATATAGCGGGAGTGATACCATCTCCTACGAGCAGTACTTC.

The chain employs TRBV28 and TRBJ1-2, with D possibly matching TRBD1 (5 bases). Trimming cost V 6 bases and J 9 bases, with 14 bases left between them. The CDR3 has 12 residues. Germline assignment: CDR1 MDHEN and CDR2 SYDVKM. Here the CDR3 DNA reads TGTGCCAGCAGCTCCACGGCGGGACGCTACACCTTC. Its protein is CASSSTAGRYTF.

V and J are TRBV6-5 and TRBJ2-6; tentatively, D is TRBD1 (5 bases). Trimming took off 8 bases at V and 4 bases at J, with 9 bases between the two ends. Germline CDR1 is MNHEY and CDR2 is SVGAGI. This CDR3 comprises 13 residues. The CDR3 nucleotides read TGTGCCAGCGGGGCAGCGGGGGCCAACGTCCTGACTTTC. Its translation: CASGAAGANVLTF.

This sequence joins TRBV4-2 and TRBJ2-1, with 10 nucleotides matching TRBD2. V lost 0 bases, J lost 1 base, and 12 bases stayed unmatched. The germline gives CDR1 LGHNA, CDR2 YNFKEQ. The CDR3 extends over 20 amino acids. The CDR3 loop reads CASSQDPGLALTRSYNEQFF. CDR3 bases: TGTGCCAGCAGCCAAGATCCGGGACTAGCGCTTACTAGGTCCTACAATGAGCAGTTCTTC.

This chain uses TRBV5-6 with TRBJ2-7; TRBD2 might be the D (6 bases). This CDR3 comprises 16 residues. Germline V gene lookup returns CDR1 SGHDT and CDR2 YYEEEE. The ends were cut back, 0 bases at V and 3 bases at J, with 16 bases in the middle. This CDR3 reads CASSLGMGLSHYEQYF. The DNA of the CDR3 is TGTGCCAGCAGCTTGGGGATGGGACTCTCTCACTACGAGCAGTACTTC. Full variable domain (remainder filled in from reference TRBV5-6 and TRBJ2-7): DAGVTQSPTHLIKTRGQQVTLRCSPKSGHDTVSWYQQALGQGPQFIFQYYEEEERQRGNFPDRFSGHQFPNYSSELNVNALLLGDSALYLCASSLGMGLSHYEQYFGPGTRLTVT.

J is TRBJ2-1 and V is TRBV6-5, with a tentative D call TRBD1 (6 bases). With 4 bases removed from V and 3 bases from J, the gap between germline ends came to 13 bases. The CDR3 length is 15 residues. Germline loops: CDR1 MNHEY, CDR2 SVGAGI. CDR3 amino acids: CASSSSDRFYNEQFF. In nucleotides, the CDR3 is TGTGCCAGCAGTTCCTCTGACAGGTTCTACAATGAGCAGTTCTTC.

The rearrangement uses TRBV2 and TRBJ2-6; 8 bases map to TRBD1. The CDR3 runs to 17 residues. The J segment lost 1 base and the V segment lost 5 bases, leaving 7 bases of the junction unmatched. Per the germline V gene, CDR1 is SNHLY and CDR2 is FYNNEI. CDR3 residues: CASSLRTGRSGANVLTF. The CDR3 DNA reads TGTGCCAGCAGTTTACGGACAGGGCGATCTGGGGCCAACGTCCTGACTTTC.